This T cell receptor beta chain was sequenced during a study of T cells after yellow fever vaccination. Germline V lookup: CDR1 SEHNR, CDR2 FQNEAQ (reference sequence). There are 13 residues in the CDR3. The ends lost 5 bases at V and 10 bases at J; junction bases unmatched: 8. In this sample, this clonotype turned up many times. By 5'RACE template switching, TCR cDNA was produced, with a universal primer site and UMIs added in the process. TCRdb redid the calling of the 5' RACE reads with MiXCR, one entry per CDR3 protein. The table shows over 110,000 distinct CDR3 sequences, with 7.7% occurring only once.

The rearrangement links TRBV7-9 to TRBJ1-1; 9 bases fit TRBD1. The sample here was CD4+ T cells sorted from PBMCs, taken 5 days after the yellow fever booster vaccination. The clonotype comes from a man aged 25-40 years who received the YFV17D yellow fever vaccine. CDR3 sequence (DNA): TGTGCCAGCAGCAAGGACAGGGGAGGTGGAGCTTTCTTT. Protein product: CASSKDRGGGAFF.